This T cell receptor (beta chain) derives from a study of spatial heterogeneity in lung cancer. Overall study: The cohort: over 70 early-stage, untreated non-small cell lung cancer patients. Alpha-chain sequences were consistently detected less often than beta-chain sequences. Each distinct TCR and UMI combination averaged more than ten appearances in raw reads.

Trimming stripped 5 bases from V and 7 bases from J, with 29 bases between. Germline V gene data show CDR1 as SGHAT and CDR2 as FQNNGV. CDR3 length: 18 amino acids. In its sample, this clonotype was seen many times. One entry per CDR3 protein results from TCRdb running MiXCR on the 5' RACE reads. The data contain about 43,000 distinct CDR3 sequences, 22% of them seen just once; the ten biggest clones take up 7% to 7.5%. The time point here: blood at routine non-recurrence follow-up after resection. The study sequenced unsorted whole RNA from tumor, nontumor lung or frozen PBMC. The chain uses TRBV11-2 and TRBJ2-5; D might be TRBD2 (5 bases). The TCR sequence derives from a female donor with early-stage non-small cell lung cancer. The sequencing here drew on PBMCs, taken at follow-up. The CDR3 bases are TGTGCCAGCAGCGCCGCGTCGGTTTTTTCAAGTGTCCGGGGGACCCAGTACTTC. Translating gives CASSAASVFSSVRGTQYF.